This T cell receptor beta chain was sequenced during a study of T-cell reconstitution after alpha-beta-depleted transplantation in children. Using unique molecular identifiers, the investigators prepared the TCRbeta library. MiXCR, applied by TCRdb to the PCR reads, yields one record per CDR3 protein. The sample shows more than 450,000 distinct CDR3 sequences, about a sixth of them seen only once. This clonotype was seen ten or more times. The clonotype originates from a human donor who donated a stem cell graft to a child with acute lymphoblastic leukemia. The sample here was PBMCs from the stem cell graft donor, taken from the stem cell graft.

In DNA form, the CDR3 reads TGCGCCAGCAGTGAGCGGGAGACGAACACCGGGGAGCTGTTTTTT. It yields the protein CASSERETNTGELFF. This chain joins TRBV10-1 and TRBJ2-2; D is possibly TRBD2 (6 bases). V was cut by 2 bases and J by 0 bases, with 7 bases left in between. The CDR3 is made up of 15 amino acids. From germline, CDR1 is WNHNN and CDR2 SYGVQD (reference sequence).